This entry is about one T cell receptor (beta chain). Its antigen is as yet unknown. This CDR3 is 13 amino acids long. The germline V gene has CDR1 DFQATT and CDR2 SNEGSKA (reference sequence). Losses at the gene ends were 4 bases for V and 6 bases for J; bases not matched to a gene: 4. The data belong to a study of T cells after yellow fever vaccination. Conversion of TCR transcripts into cDNA relied on 5'RACE template switching, which added a universal primer site and UMIs. Each CDR3 protein is one row after TCRdb ran MiXCR on the 5' RACE reads. The repertoire holds 320,000 or so distinct CDR3 sequences, with roughly 8.4% as singletons. Study results and caveats: Clones that expanded after primary vaccination mostly reappeared after the booster (96% CD4, around 87% CD8). The secondary response was weaker, and its peak arrived faster, on day 5 versus 15.

Sequenced material: PBMCs, taken roughly 46 days after the first yellow fever vaccination. The receptor was isolated from a man in his late teens or twenties who received the YFV17D yellow fever vaccine. The gene calls are TRBV20-1 and TRBJ2-1, with 9 bases fitting TRBD2. CDR3 nucleotide sequence: TGCAGTGCTACTCTAGCGGGGCTCAATGAGCAGTTCTTC. It translates to CSATLAGLNEQFF.